This paragraph covers one T cell receptor beta chain sequence. The entry originates in a study of blood T cell repertoires in COVID-19. Across the study: The United States, Italy and Spain provided the acute and convalescent COVID-19 samples. Nucleic acid was either cDNA or gDNA, and it came from T cells, B-cell-depleted T cells, or PBMCs.

Original processing methods: Amplified reference gene primers provided the basis for estimating nucleated cell counts. Method: immunoSEQ multiplex PCR; TCRdb's copy keeps in-frame clones and lacks some. V and J calls plus clone size are reproduced from that table; the DNA served to infer D and trimming. This sample carries about 120,000 clones, 88% of them seen once, and the ten largest clones take 0.88%. This CDR3 region has 13 residues. The junction had 6 bases not matched to a gene; V was cut back by 4 bases and J by 14 bases. The clonotype comes from a woman in her 50s with active or convalescent COVID-19. The chain combines TRBV12-3 or TRBV12-4 with TRBJ1-6; 9 positions match TRBD1. Sequencing was carried out using peripheral blood. CDR3 region: CASSWEDRGTLHF. The CDR3 DNA reads as TGTGCCAGCAGTTGGGAAGACAGGGGGACCCTCCACTTT.